This T cell receptor beta chain was captured in a study of T cell repertoires in ileal Crohn's disease. As for the study in general: All patients had surgery for stricturing (61%) or penetrating (around 39%) disease. About half received postoperative treatment, some ten with thiopurines and approximately 19 anti-TNF.

The germline gives CDR1 MNHEY, CDR2 SVGAGI. The ends lost 7 bases at V and 1 base at J; junction bases unmatched: 7. The CDR3 contains 15 residues. Profiled with immunoSEQ multiplex PCR; TCRdb holds only in-frame clones, not every one. Of more than 11,000 clones detected, 70% to 80% appear once; the ten largest clones hold 5.9%. Study-wide results and limits: Sorted CD8 T cells held more high-frequency clones than CD4. Compared with non-smokers, active smokers at surgery showed more clonal expansions.

This clone has a handful of counts. As yet, its antigen is unknown. The receptor was derived from an adult with Crohn's disease. Material: ileal tissue. The genes are TRBV6-5 and TRBJ1-2, with 9 bases that match TRBD1. The CDR3 DNA reads as TGTGCCAGCAAATCCGGGACAGGGAGTAACTATGGCTACACCTTC. The encoded protein is CASKSGTGSNYGYTF.